The sequence of this T cell receptor (beta chain) was determined in a study of monozygotic twins with cystic fibrosis. V gave up 6 bases and J gave up 4 bases, with 13 bases separating them. This CDR3 contains 13 residues. Looked up from germline, CDR1 is SQVTM and CDR2 is ANQGSEA. Generated by immunoSEQ multiplex PCR, the TCRdb table keeps only in-frame clones and is missing some. This sample has approximately 25,000 clones, with 91% found just once. The rearrangement links TRBV29-1 to TRBJ2-1; possibly TRBD1 or TRBD2 for D (5 bases each). The TCR was taken from a girl aged 2-10 years with cystic fibrosis. Sequencing input: blood. This CDR3 is CSVSGTNYNEQFF. The CDR3 nucleotides read TGCAGCGTGTCCGGGACCAATTACAATGAGCAGTTCTTC.